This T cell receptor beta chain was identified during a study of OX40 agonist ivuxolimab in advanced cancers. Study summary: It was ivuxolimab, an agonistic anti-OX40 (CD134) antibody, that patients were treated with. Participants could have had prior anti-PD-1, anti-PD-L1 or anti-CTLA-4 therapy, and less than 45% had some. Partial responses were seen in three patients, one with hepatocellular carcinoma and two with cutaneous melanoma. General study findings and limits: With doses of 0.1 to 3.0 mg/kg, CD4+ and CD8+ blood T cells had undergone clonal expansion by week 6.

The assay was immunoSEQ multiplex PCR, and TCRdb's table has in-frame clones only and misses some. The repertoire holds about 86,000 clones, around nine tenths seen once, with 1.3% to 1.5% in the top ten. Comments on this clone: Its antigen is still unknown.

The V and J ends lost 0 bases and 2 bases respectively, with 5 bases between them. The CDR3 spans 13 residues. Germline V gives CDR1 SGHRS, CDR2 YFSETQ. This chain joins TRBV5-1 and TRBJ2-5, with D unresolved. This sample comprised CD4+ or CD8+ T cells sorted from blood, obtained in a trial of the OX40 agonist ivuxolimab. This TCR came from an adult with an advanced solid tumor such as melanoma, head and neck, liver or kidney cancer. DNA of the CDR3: TGCGCCAGCAGCTTGGTTGAGCAAGAGACCCAGTACTTC. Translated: CASSLVEQETQYF.